These 7 T cell receptor beta chains were sequenced from one sample in a study of cytomegalovirus exposure and HLA in healthy donors (dated by TCRdb to the late 2010s). Library generation was performed with the immunoSEQ multiplex PCR assay. For the multiplex PCR, a mixture combining 60 forward primers for TCR Vbeta segments and 13 reverse primers for TCR Jbeta segments was used. This is the immuneACCESS table as TCRdb keeps it, with only in-frame sequences that have V and J called. A part of the clones is gone; compared with another copy, unresolved V genes explain less than half, and the rest is unexplained. This sample comprises 150,000 to 200,000 clones, around three quarters of them detected only once. The top ten clones comprise approximately 1% of the sample. Sequencing was done on a sample of PBMCs. These receptors originate from a middle-aged woman in good health and CMV-seronegative.

This chain joins TRBV30 and TRBJ2-7; D is uncertain. The germline V gene has CDR1 GTSNPN and CDR2 SVGIG (reference sequence). V was cut by 3 bases and J by 3 bases, with 12 bases left in between. The CDR3 has 13 amino acids. In DNA form, the CDR3 reads TGTGCCTGGAGCGACGGAGTAGGCTACGAGCAGTACTTC. Translated: CAWSDGVGYEQYF.

The chain has TRBV18 and TRBJ2-5; 8 bases line up with TRBD1. Germline assignment: CDR1 KGHSH and CDR2 LQKENI. The CDR3 runs 15 residues. With 5 bases clipped from V and 2 bases from J, the junction kept 7 bases outside the gene matches. The CDR3 sequence: CASSVADREQETQYF. The CDR3 DNA follows: TGTGCCAGCTCAGTAGCGGACAGGGAGCAAGAGACCCAGTACTTC.

V and J are TRBV29-1 and TRBJ1-3, with D unclear. The CDR3 contains 13 residues. Germline CDR1 reads SQVTM; CDR2 reads ANQGSEA. Trimming took off 4 bases at V and 2 bases at J, with 9 bases between the two ends. CDR3 nucleotides: TGCAGCGTTGGGCCCCAGGCTGGAAACACCATATATTTT. Protein sequence: CSVGPQAGNTIYF.

This clone appeared a few times. This chain connects TRBV27 to TRBJ2-1; 10 bases map to TRBD2. Trimming at V came to 3 bases and at J to 7 bases, leaving 9 bases not matched to a gene. There are 16 residues in the CDR3. Germline lookup yields CDR1 MNHEY and CDR2 SMNVEV (reference sequence). CDR3 loop: CASSLYLAGAGNEQFF. The CDR3 coding sequence is TGTGCCAGCAGTTTGTATCTAGCGGGAGCTGGTAATGAGCAGTTCTTC.

The J gene is TRBJ2-7, the V gene TRBV6-4, with a possible D match to TRBD2 (6 bases). This CDR3 has 14 residues. In germline, CDR1 is MRHNA, CDR2 SNTAGT. Trimming took 7 bases from V and 3 from J, leaving 16 bases between them. DNA for the CDR3: TGTGCCAGCACAGAGGGGCGGGACCTCTACGAGCAGTACTTC. Translating gives CASTEGRDLYEQYF.

This clone was found once. The chain employs TRBV19 and TRBJ1-1, with D perhaps matching TRBD1 (6 bases). The V end was cut by 2 bases, the J end by 4 bases, with 17 bases between. The CDR3 length is 16 residues. Per germline, CDR1 LNHDA and CDR2 SQIVND (reference sequence). CDR3 in amino acids: CASSINGGPGSTEAFF. The CDR3, as DNA: TGTGCCAGTAGTATAAACGGGGGGCCAGGAAGCACTGAAGCTTTCTTT.

The V and J genes are TRBV4-1 and TRBJ2-1; 10 positions match TRBD2. Per the germline V gene, CDR1 is MGHRA and CDR2 is YSYEKL. This CDR3 spans 15 amino acids. Trimming cost V 5 bases and J 8 bases; bases outside gene matches: 9. The chain's CDR3 is CASSDLAGVSDEQFF. The CDR3 bases are TGCGCCAGCAGCGATCTAGCGGGAGTTTCCGATGAGCAGTTCTTC.